The clone carrying this T cell receptor beta chain was seen only a few times. What it binds is not known. Trimming cost V 8 bases and J 7 bases, with 17 bases left between them. Germline V gene sequence: CDR1 MNHEY, CDR2 SVGAGI. The CDR3 extends over 13 amino acids. cDNA reverse transcribed from extracted RNA served as the sequencing template. Assay: immunoSEQ multiplex PCR; the TCRdb copy retains only in-frame clones and omits some. This sample has around 61,000 clones; roughly 44% occur once, and the top ten carry about a sixth. This entry is derived from a study of CD8+ T cells in alopecia areata. Across the whole study: Twice daily, treated patients received 5 to 10 mg of oral tofacitinib. Tofacitinib dosing lasted 6 to 18 months, which was then followed by 6 months off drug. Study-wide results and caveats: Possibly as an HLA-related effect, TCR sharing across patients appeared less clear than in mice.

Sample: CD8+ T cells sorted from blood, taken at week 0. The receptor was derived from a human donor with alopecia areata. The chain recombines TRBV6-5 with TRBJ2-5; D possibly uses TRBD1 or TRBD2 (5 bases each). CDR3 amino acids: CASSPGPWATQYF. CDR3 nucleotides: TGTGCCAGCTCACCGGGACCGTGGGCGACCCAGTACTTC.